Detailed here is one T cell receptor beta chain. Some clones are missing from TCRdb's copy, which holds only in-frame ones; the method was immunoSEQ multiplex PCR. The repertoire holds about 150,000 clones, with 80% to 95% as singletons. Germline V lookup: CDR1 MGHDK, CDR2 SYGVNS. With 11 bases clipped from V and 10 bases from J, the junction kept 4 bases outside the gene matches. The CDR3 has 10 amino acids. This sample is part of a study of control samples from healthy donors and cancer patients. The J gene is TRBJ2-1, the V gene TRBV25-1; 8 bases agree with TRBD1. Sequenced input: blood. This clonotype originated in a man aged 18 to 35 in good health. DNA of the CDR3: TGTGCCGCAGGGGGCTACGAGCAGTTCTTC. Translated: CAAGGYEQFF. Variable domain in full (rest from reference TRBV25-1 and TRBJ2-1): EADIYQTPRYLVIGTGKKITLECSQTMGHDKMYWYQQDPGMELHLIHYSYGVNSTEKGDLSSESTVSRIRTEHFPLTLESARPSHTSQYLCAAGGYEQFFGPGTRLTVL.